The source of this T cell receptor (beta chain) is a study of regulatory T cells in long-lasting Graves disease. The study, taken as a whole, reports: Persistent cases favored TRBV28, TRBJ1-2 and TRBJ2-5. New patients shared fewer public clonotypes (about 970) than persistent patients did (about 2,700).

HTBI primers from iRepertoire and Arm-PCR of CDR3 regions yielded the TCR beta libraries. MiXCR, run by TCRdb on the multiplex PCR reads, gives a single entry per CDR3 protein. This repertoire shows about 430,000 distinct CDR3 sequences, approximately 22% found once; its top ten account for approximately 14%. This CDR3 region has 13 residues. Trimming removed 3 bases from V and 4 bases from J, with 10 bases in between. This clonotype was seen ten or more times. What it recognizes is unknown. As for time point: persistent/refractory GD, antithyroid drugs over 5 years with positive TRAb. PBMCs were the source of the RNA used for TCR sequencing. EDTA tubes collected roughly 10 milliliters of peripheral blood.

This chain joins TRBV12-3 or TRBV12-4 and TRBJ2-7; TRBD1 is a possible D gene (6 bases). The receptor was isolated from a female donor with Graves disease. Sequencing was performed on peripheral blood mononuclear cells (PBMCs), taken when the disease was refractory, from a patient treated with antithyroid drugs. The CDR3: CASSFHRGYEQYF. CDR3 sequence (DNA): TGTGCCAGCAGTTTTCATAGGGGGTACGAGCAGTACTTC.